These T cell receptor beta chains were read from a single sample in a study of T cell repertoires in cytomegalovirus infection. TCRdb re-called the reads through MiXCR, storing one row per CDR3 protein. Of 450,000 to 600,000 distinct CDR3 sequences listed, 30% to 40% are singletons. The antigens for these receptors are not known. Sequencing used cultured PBMCs, obtained from culture after CMV antigen stimulation. Source of these receptors: a human donor in good health (CMV status not recorded). Some clones in this sample may be carry-over from other donors' samples. Each CDR3 is given without its conserved first and last residue. Fields, in order: CDR3 protein, clone size, J gene, V gene. The listing skips clone size in some rows; elsewhere it reads once, few, many or a size class.

cdr3_aa: ASSFFGAGGLTDTQY
clone_size: -
j_call: TRBJ2-3
v_call: TRBV27

cdr3_aa: ASSQDEGQHTGDIQY
clone_size: once
j_call: TRBJ2-4
v_call: TRBV3-1

cdr3_aa: AISERGEAF
clone_size: few
j_call: TRBJ1-1
v_call: TRBV10-3

cdr3_aa: ASSLSGLAGTSGANVLT
clone_size: -
j_call: TRBJ2-6
v_call: TRBV7-6

cdr3_aa: ASSGTSGLYTGELF
clone_size: few
j_call: TRBJ2-2
v_call: TRBV13

cdr3_aa: ASTLNSAGGTEAF
clone_size: many
j_call: TRBJ1-1
v_call: TRBV19

cdr3_aa: ASSPWTGKETQY
clone_size: -
j_call: TRBJ2-5
v_call: TRBV27

cdr3_aa: SASPRLAGGQETQY
clone_size: few
j_call: TRBJ2-5
v_call: TRBV20-1

cdr3_aa: ASSAQVQETQY
clone_size: -
j_call: TRBJ2-5
v_call: TRBV7-2

cdr3_aa: ASDHGGGRNTEAF
clone_size: -
j_call: TRBJ1-1
v_call: TRBV3-1

cdr3_aa: ASSLSQGGSF
clone_size: -
j_call: TRBJ1-1
v_call: TRBV7-9

cdr3_aa: ASSQRRAEQY
clone_size: few
j_call: TRBJ2-7
v_call: TRBV3-1

cdr3_aa: ASSKGQGRNQETQY
clone_size: -
j_call: TRBJ2-5
v_call: TRBV4-1

cdr3_aa: ASSIWAAPEKLF
clone_size: -
j_call: TRBJ1-4
v_call: TRBV19

cdr3_aa: ATSRDSPFLGNQPQH
clone_size: -
j_call: TRBJ1-5
v_call: TRBV15

cdr3_aa: ASSCRLAGPPEQY
clone_size: -
j_call: TRBJ2-7
v_call: TRBV6-4

cdr3_aa: AISESTSTEETQY
clone_size: few
j_call: TRBJ2-5
v_call: TRBV10-3

cdr3_aa: SASSYSYNEQF
clone_size: -
j_call: TRBJ2-1
v_call: TRBV20-1

cdr3_aa: ASSQSKGMNTEAF
clone_size: once
j_call: TRBJ1-1
v_call: TRBV16

cdr3_aa: ASTQNRGTDTQY
clone_size: -
j_call: TRBJ2-3
v_call: TRBV6-5

cdr3_aa: SARDQLTGGYGYT
clone_size: once
j_call: TRBJ1-2
v_call: TRBV20-1

cdr3_aa: ASSPRPGQQD
clone_size: few
j_call: TRBJ2-7
v_call: TRBV6-1

cdr3_aa: ASSLDGAAGGGTQY
clone_size: -
j_call: TRBJ2-3
v_call: TRBV11-2

cdr3_aa: ASSYSSSGSHEQY
clone_size: few
j_call: TRBJ2-7
v_call: TRBV6-5

cdr3_aa: ASSNRAPLAEAF
clone_size: -
j_call: TRBJ1-1
v_call: TRBV19

cdr3_aa: ASGLSYNEQF
clone_size: -
j_call: TRBJ2-1
v_call: TRBV19

cdr3_aa: ASTLLAGVSGELF
clone_size: few
j_call: TRBJ2-2
v_call: TRBV28

cdr3_aa: ATSGGRGGTDTQY
clone_size: -
j_call: TRBJ2-3
v_call: TRBV24-1

cdr3_aa: ASRGASNTEAF
clone_size: -
j_call: TRBJ1-1
v_call: TRBV28

cdr3_aa: ASSSSTSGTGELF
clone_size: -
j_call: TRBJ2-2
v_call: TRBV7-2

cdr3_aa: ASSLRARVRETQY
clone_size: -
j_call: TRBJ2-5
v_call: TRBV7-8

cdr3_aa: ASSQEATGSSYEQY
clone_size: few
j_call: TRBJ2-7
v_call: TRBV4-1

cdr3_aa: ASSLEETSGAPGEQY
clone_size: many
j_call: TRBJ2-7
v_call: TRBV7-2

cdr3_aa: ASSYSGQPYNEQF
clone_size: -
j_call: TRBJ2-1
v_call: TRBV6-5

cdr3_aa: ASNKALGQTTNYGYT
clone_size: many
j_call: TRBJ1-2
v_call: TRBV19

cdr3_aa: ASSWDGGADTQY
clone_size: -
j_call: TRBJ2-3
v_call: TRBV12-3/TRBV12-4

cdr3_aa: ASSQDHSGVPREQY
clone_size: few
j_call: TRBJ2-7
v_call: TRBV4-2

cdr3_aa: ASSYSLGNRGYGYT
clone_size: -
j_call: TRBJ1-2
v_call: TRBV6-1

cdr3_aa: ASSVAWREGRDTQY
clone_size: -
j_call: TRBJ2-3
v_call: TRBV9

cdr3_aa: ASSAGLAGEADTQY
clone_size: -
j_call: TRBJ2-3
v_call: TRBV11-3

cdr3_aa: ASSLVRGASEKLF
clone_size: -
j_call: TRBJ1-4
v_call: TRBV27

cdr3_aa: ASRPQPGNTIY
clone_size: few
j_call: TRBJ1-3
v_call: TRBV12-3/TRBV12-4

cdr3_aa: ASSFGQGSQETQY
clone_size: few
j_call: TRBJ2-5
v_call: TRBV7-2

cdr3_aa: SVSGRVNNEQF
clone_size: -
j_call: TRBJ2-1
v_call: TRBV29-1

cdr3_aa: ASSPREPDTQY
clone_size: -
j_call: TRBJ2-3
v_call: TRBV18

cdr3_aa: ASSDRGLNTGELF
clone_size: -
j_call: TRBJ2-2
v_call: TRBV7-6

cdr3_aa: ASSPFERARAYNEQF
clone_size: few
j_call: TRBJ2-1
v_call: TRBV6-2/TRBV6-3